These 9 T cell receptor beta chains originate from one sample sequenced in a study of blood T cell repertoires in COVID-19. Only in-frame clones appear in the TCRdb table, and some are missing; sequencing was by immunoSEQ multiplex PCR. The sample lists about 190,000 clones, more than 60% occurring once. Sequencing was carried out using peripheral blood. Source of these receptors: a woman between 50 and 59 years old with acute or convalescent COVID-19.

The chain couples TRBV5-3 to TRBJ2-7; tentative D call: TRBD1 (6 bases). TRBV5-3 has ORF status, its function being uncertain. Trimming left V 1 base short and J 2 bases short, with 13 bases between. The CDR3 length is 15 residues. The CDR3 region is CARSLPRGPTYEQYF. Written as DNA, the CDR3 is TGTGCCAGAAGCTTGCCCAGGGGTCCCACCTACGAGCAGTACTTC.

The CDR3 here is CASSLRNTGELFF. Written as DNA, the CDR3 is TGTGCCAGCAGCCTTAGGAACACCGGGGAGCTGTTTTTT. The chain joins TRBV5-4 to TRBJ2-2; D is unclear. Germline V CDR1 and CDR2: SGHNT, YYREEE (reference sequence). V lost 4 bases and J 1 base, leaving 5 bases between the germline ends. The CDR3 consists of 13 residues.

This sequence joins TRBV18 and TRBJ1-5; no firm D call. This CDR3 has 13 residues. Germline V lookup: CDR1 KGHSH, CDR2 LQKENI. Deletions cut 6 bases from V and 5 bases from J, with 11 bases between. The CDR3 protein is CASSEGVDQPQHF. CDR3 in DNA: TGTGCCAGCTCCGAGGGAGTGGATCAGCCCCAGCATTTT.

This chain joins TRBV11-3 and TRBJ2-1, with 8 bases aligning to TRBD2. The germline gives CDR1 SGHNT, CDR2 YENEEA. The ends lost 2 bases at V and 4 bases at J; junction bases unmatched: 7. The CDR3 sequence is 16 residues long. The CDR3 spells CASSLSSGSGYNEQFF. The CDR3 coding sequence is TGTGCCAGCAGCTTATCCAGCGGGAGCGGATACAATGAGCAGTTCTTC.

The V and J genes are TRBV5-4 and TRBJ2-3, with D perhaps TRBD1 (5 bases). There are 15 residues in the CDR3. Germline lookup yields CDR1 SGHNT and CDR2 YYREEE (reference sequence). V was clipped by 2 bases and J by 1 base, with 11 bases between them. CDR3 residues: CASSLRGFGTDTQYF. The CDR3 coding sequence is TGTGCCAGCAGCTTAAGGGGATTCGGCACAGATACGCAGTATTTT.

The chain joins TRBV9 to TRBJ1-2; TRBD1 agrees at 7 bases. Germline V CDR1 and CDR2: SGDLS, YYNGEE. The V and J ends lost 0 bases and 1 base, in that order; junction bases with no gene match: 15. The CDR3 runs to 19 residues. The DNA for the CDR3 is TGTGCCAGCAGCGTAGCTACTCGACCCGGACAGGCCCGTAACTATGGCTACACCTTC. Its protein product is CASSVATRPGQARNYGYTF.

The CDR3 DNA reads TGTGCCAGCAGCTTCGGGTTTGAGCAGTACTTC. This translates into CASSFGFEQYF. This chain connects TRBV11-2 to TRBJ2-7; D ambiguous. The CDR3 consists of 11 residues. Germline assignment: CDR1 SGHAT and CDR2 FQNNGV. V lost 3 bases, J lost 7 bases, and 7 bases lay in between.

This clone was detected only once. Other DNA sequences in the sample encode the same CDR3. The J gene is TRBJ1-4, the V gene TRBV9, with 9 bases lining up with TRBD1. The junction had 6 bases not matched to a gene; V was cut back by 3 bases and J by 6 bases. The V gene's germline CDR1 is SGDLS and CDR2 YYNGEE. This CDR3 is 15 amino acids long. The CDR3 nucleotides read TGTGCCAGCAGCGACGGGACAGGGAGGCATGAAAAACTGTTTTTT. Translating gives CASSDGTGRHEKLFF. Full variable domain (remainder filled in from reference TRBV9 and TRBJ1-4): DSGVTQTPKHLITATGQRVTLRCSPRSGDLSVYWYQQSLDQGLQFLIQYYNGEERAKGNILERFSAQQFPDLHSELNLSSLELGDSALYFCASSDGTGRHEKLFFGSGTQLSVL.

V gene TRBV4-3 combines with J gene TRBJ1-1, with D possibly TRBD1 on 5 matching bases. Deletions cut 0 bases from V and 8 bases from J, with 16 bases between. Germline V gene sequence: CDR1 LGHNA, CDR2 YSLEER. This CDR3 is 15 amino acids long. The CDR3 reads CASSQEVRSGGEAFF. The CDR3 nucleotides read TGCGCCAGCAGCCAAGAAGTCCGTTCGGGGGGGGAAGCTTTCTTT.